Sequencing of this T cell receptor beta chain was carried out in a study of cytomegalovirus exposure and HLA in healthy donors. CDR1 and CDR2 (germline): MDHEN, SYDVKM. The CDR3 length is 14 residues. V lost 3 bases and J lost 8, with 16 bases in between. Libraries were prepared by immunoSEQ multiplex PCR; TCRdb keeps only in-frame clonotypes and omits some of them. The sample carries 95,000 to 150,000 clones, roughly nine tenths recorded once. The clonotype comes from a woman in her late teens or twenties in good health and CMV-seronegative. The genes are TRBV28 and TRBJ1-2; D is perhaps TRBD1 (6 bases). The sequenced sample consisted of PBMCs. The CDR3 region has the DNA TGTGCCAGCAGTTTGGCACAGGGAGTTAAGGGCTACACCTTC. It translates to CASSLAQGVKGYTF.